This TCR beta chain was observed in a study of cytomegalovirus exposure and HLA in healthy donors. 60 Vbeta and 13 Jbeta primers were used in PCR. The data were produced by immunoSEQ multiplex PCR, yet TCRdb's version contains in-frame clones alone and is incomplete. The data show under 170,000 clones, 70% to 80% seen once. Germline CDR1 MNHNS, CDR2 SASEGT. The CDR3 is 15 amino acids. The ends lost 6 bases at V and 3 bases at J; junction bases unmatched: 9. This TCR was sampled from a man aged 45-65 years in good health and CMV-seropositive. This rearrangement joins TRBV6-1 to TRBJ2-3; 7 positions agree with TRBD2. The sequencing input was PBMCs. This chain's CDR3 is CASRKRRGGTDTQYF. As DNA, the CDR3 is TGTGCCAGCAGAAAAAGACGGGGAGGGACAGATACGCAGTATTTT.